The T cell receptor beta chain described here comes from a study of T cell changes during pregnancy in multiple sclerosis. The protocol was immunoSEQ multiplex PCR, while the TCRdb copy is restricted to in-frame clones and leaves out a portion. The table has 42,000 or so clones, about 90% seen once; the top ten hold 9% to 10%. This TCR derives from a female donor with multiple sclerosis, enrolled in a pregnancy study. The specimen was CD8+ T cells from peripheral blood mononuclear cells, collected in the first trimester of pregnancy.

Here the CDR3 reads CASSWDSLPPEQYF. The CDR3 coding sequence is TGTGCCAGCAGCTGGGACAGCCTCCCACCGGAGCAGTACTTC. The chain carries TRBV5-4 and TRBJ2-7; 7 positions agree with TRBD1. Trimming cost V 3 bases and J 7 bases; bases outside gene matches: 10. The CDR3 runs to 14 residues. The germline CDR1 and CDR2 sequences are SGHNT and YYREEE (reference sequence).